This record covers a single TCR beta chain. The authors' processing: Reference gene primer amplification yielded estimated nucleated cell counts. Produced via immunoSEQ multiplex PCR; TCRdb's table is partial and in-frame only. V and J calls and clone size are as listed in that table; D and trimming were resolved from the DNA. This table has tens of thousands of clones, about 68% appearing once. The record originates from a study of blood T cell repertoires in COVID-19. Study at large: The United States, Italy and Spain supplied acute and convalescent COVID-19 samples. From T cells, B-cell-depleted T cells, or PBMCs came the material, which was cDNA or gDNA.

This CDR3 contains 15 residues. V was pared by 4 bases and J by 5 bases, with 18 bases between. CDR1 LGHDT and CDR2 YNNKEL come from the germline V gene (reference sequence). The sequence came from a woman between 65 and 79 years old with acute or convalescent COVID-19. The genes are TRBV3-1 (or the pseudogene TRBV3-2) and TRBJ2-7, with D perhaps TRBD1 (5 bases). Sequenced material: peripheral blood. The CDR3 nucleotides are TGTGCCAGCAGCCCTTCAGGGCAGGACCTGGACGAGCAGTACTTC. It specifies CASSPSGQDLDEQYF.